The clone carrying this T cell receptor (beta chain) was seen ten or more times. The antigen remains unidentified. The data stem from a study of T cells after yellow fever vaccination. Study conclusions and caveats: Abundant clonotypes (contaminants from the bulk population) could be present in FACS-sorted repertoires.

The CDR3 is 12 residues long. The germline V and J ends were trimmed by 5 bases and 3 bases, with 9 bases remaining between them. The germline CDR1 and CDR2 sequences are DFQATT and SNEGSKA (reference sequence). Conversion of TCR transcripts into cDNA relied on 5'RACE template switching, which added a universal primer site and UMIs. Using its own MiXCR run on the 5' RACE reads, TCRdb lists one record per CDR3 protein. This table has roughly 140,000 distinct CDR3 sequences, 7% to 9% appearing once. This chain joins TRBV20-1 and TRBJ2-3; D not certain. This receptor was obtained from a man under 40 who received the YFV17D yellow fever vaccine. Source: CD4+ T cells sorted from PBMCs, taken 5 days after the yellow fever booster vaccination. The CDR3 spells CSAGPSTDTQYF. For the CDR3, the DNA is TGCAGTGCTGGGCCAAGTACAGATACGCAGTATTTT.